This TCR beta chain was recorded in a study of cytomegalovirus exposure and HLA in healthy donors. Study-level information: The roughly 110 validation repertoires matched the approximately 670 first-cohort repertoires in platform, a later analysis reported.

In the case of this clone: Its antigen is as yet unknown.

Germline values: CDR1 SNHLY, CDR2 FYNNEI. Losses at the gene ends were 5 bases for V and 5 bases for J; bases not matched to a gene: 4. The CDR3 contains 14 residues. Points from the study as a whole: As was reported, the classifier diagnosed cytomegalovirus status with high specificity and sensitivity. The study put 150 or so TCR beta chains on its list as cytomegalovirus-associated. Testing in vitro showed a few CMV-associated chains specific for CMV antigens.

Using immunoSEQ multiplex PCR, the repertoire was profiled, and TCRdb retains in-frame clones only, with some absent. The table has roughly 200,000 clones, 86% seen once. The specimen sequenced was PBMCs. The V call is TRBV2, the J call TRBJ2-2; TRBD2 aligns across 8 bases. The sequence was collected from a man aged 30-40 years in good health and CMV-seropositive. For the CDR3, the DNA is TGTGCCAGCAGTCCCCGACTAGCGACCGGGGAGCTGTTTTTT. It translates to CASSPRLATGELFF.